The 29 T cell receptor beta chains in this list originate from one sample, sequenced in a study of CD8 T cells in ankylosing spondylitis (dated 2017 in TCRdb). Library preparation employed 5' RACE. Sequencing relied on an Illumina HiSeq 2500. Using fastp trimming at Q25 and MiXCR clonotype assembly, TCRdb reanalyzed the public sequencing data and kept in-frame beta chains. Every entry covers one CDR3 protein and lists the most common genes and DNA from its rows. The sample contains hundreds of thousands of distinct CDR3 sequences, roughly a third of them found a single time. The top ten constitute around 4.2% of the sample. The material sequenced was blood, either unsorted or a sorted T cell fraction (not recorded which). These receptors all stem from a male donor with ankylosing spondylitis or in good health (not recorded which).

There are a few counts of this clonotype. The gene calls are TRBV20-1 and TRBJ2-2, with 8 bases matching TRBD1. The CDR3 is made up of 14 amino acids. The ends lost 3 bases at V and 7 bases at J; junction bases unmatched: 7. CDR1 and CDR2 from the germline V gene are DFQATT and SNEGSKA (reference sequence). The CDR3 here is CSASPGGLGGELFF. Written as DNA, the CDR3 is TGCAGTGCTAGTCCAGGGGGCTTGGGCGGGGAGCTGTTTTTT.

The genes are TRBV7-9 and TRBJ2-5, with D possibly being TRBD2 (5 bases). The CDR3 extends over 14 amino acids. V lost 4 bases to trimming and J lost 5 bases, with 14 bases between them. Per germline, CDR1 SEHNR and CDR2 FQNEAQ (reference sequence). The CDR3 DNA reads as TGTGCCAGCAGCTCGTTGGGTGAGCGGGAGACCCAGTACTTC. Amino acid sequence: CASSSLGERETQYF.

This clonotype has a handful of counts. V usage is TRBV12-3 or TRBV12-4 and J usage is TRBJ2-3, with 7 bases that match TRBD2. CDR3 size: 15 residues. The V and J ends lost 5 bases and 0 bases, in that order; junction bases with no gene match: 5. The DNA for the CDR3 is TGTGCCAGCAGTCTTGGGACTACTAGCACAGATACGCAGTATTTT. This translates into CASSLGTTSTDTQYF.

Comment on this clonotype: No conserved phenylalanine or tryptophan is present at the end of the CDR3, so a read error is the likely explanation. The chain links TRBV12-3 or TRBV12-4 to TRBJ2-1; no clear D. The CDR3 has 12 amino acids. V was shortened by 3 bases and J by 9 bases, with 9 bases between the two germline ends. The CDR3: CASSFRRLEQFL. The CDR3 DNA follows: TGTGCCAGCAGTTTCCGGCGACTTGAGCAGTTCCTC.

In DNA, the CDR3 is TGTGCCAGCAGCGCATTACAGACCTCTGGAAACACCATATATTTT. Translated, it gives CASSALQTSGNTIYF. J is TRBJ1-3 and V is TRBV9; D gene uncertain. Per germline, CDR1 SGDLS and CDR2 YYNGEE. There are 15 residues in the CDR3. Trimming took 3 bases from V and 0 from J, leaving 10 bases between them.

The CDR3 reads CASSLERYTGELFF. As DNA, the CDR3 is TGCGCCAGCAGCTTGGAACGGTACACCGGGGAGCTGTTTTTT. J is TRBJ2-2 and V is TRBV5-1; D is uncertain. This CDR3 spans 14 amino acids. Trimming shortened V by 0 bases and J by 3 bases, and 6 bases separated the two germline ends. Germline V gene sequence: CDR1 SGHRS, CDR2 YFSETQ.

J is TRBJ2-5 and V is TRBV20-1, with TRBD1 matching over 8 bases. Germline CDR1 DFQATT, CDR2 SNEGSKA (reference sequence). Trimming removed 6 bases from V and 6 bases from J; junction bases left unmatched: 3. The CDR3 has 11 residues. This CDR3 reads CSAGTGQTQYF. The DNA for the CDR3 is TGCAGTGCAGGGACAGGTCAGACCCAGTACTTC.

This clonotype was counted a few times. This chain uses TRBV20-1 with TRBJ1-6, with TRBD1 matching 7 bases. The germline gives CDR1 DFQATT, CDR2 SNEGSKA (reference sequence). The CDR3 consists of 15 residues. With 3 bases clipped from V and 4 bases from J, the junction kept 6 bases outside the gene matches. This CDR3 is CSARGRGDYNSPLHF. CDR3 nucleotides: TGCAGTGCTAGGGGCAGGGGGGATTATAATTCACCCCTCCACTTT.

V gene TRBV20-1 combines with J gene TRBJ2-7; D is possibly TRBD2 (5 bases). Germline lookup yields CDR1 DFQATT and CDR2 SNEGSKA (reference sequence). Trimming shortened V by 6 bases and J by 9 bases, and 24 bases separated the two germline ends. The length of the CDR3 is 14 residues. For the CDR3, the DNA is TGCAGTGCGAGGGCGGACTCCCGGTGGTTCGGGCAGTACTTC. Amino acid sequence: CSARADSRWFGQYF.

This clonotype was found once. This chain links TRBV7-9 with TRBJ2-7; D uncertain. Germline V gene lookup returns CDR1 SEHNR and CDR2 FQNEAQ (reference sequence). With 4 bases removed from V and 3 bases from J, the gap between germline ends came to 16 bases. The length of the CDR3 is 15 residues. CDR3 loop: CASSSNFDTNYEQYF. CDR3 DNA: TGTGCCAGCAGCTCCAACTTCGACACTAACTACGAGCAGTACTTC.

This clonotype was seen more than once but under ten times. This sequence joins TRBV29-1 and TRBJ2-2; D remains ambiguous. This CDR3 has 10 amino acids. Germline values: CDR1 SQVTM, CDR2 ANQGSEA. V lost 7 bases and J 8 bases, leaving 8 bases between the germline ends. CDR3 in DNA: TGCAGCGGTTTGCGAGGGGAGCTGTTTTTT. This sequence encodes CSGLRGELFF.

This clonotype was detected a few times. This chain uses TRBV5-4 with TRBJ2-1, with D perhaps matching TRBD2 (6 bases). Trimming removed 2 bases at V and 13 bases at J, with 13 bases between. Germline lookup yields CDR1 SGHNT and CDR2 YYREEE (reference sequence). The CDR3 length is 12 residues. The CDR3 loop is CASSFGGVGQFF. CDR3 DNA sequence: TGTGCCAGCAGCTTCGGAGGGGTAGGTCAGTTCTTC.

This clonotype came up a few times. CDR3 sequence reads: CSAREGLVNTEAFF. As DNA, the CDR3 is TGCAGTGCTAGAGAGGGTTTAGTGAACACTGAAGCTTTCTTT. V is TRBV20-1 and J is TRBJ1-1; no firm D call. Germline V gene lookup returns CDR1 DFQATT and CDR2 SNEGSKA (reference sequence). Trimming removed 0 bases at V and 0 bases at J, with 8 bases between. This CDR3 spans 14 amino acids.

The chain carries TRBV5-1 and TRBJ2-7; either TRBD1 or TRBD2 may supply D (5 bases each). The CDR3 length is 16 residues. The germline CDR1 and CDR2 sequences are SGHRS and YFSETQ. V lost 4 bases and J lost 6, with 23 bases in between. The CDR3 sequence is CASSRGTSVGTIEQYF. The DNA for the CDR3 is TGCGCCAGCAGCCGAGGAACTAGTGTAGGGACCATCGAGCAGTACTTC.

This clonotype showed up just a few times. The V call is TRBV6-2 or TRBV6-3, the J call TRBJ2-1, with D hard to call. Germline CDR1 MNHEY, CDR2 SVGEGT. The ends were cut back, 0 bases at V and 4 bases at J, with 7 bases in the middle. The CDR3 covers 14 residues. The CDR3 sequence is CASSYSEPYNEQFF. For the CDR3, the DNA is TGTGCCAGCAGTTACTCCGAGCCTTACAATGAGCAGTTCTTC.

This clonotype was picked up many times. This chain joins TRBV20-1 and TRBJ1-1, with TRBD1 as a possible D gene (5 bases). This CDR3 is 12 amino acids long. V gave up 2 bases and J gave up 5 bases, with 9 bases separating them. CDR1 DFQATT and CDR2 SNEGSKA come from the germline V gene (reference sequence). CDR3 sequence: CSARTGGTEAFF. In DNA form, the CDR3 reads TGCAGTGCTAGAACCGGGGGTACTGAAGCTTTCTTT.

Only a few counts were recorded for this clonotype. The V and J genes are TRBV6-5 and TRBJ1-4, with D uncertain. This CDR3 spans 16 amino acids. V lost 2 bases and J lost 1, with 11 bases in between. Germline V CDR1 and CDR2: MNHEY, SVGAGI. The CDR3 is CASSYAPGVTNEKLFF. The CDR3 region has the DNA TGTGCCAGCAGTTACGCCCCAGGAGTAACTAATGAAAAACTGTTTTTT.

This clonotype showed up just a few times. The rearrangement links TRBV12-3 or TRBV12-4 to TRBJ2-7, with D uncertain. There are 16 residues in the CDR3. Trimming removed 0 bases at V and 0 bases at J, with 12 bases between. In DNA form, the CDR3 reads TGTGCCAGCAGTTTAGCGTTAGCAGGTGCCTCCTACGAGCAGTACTTC. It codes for CASSLALAGASYEQYF.

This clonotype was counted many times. This CDR3 is CASSLGGGGYTF. The CDR3, as DNA: TGTGCCAGCAGCCTCGGTGGGGGTGGCTACACCTTC. The V call is TRBV12-3 or TRBV12-4, the J call TRBJ1-2; a possible D gene is TRBD1 (5 bases). Trimming removed 6 bases from V and 7 bases from J, with 12 bases in between. This CDR3 comprises 12 residues.

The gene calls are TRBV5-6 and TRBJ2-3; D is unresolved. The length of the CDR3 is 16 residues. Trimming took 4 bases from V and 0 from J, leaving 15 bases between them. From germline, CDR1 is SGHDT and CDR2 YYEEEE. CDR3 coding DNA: TGTGCCAGCAGCCCCTGGGCGTCTTCTAGCACAGATACGCAGTATTTT. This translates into CASSPWASSSTDTQYF.

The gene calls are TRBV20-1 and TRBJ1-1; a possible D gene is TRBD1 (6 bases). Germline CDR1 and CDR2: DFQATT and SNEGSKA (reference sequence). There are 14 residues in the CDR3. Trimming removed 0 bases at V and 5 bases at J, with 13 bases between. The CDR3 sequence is CSARDTIQGTEAFF. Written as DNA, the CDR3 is TGCAGTGCTAGAGATACCATACAGGGAACTGAAGCTTTCTTT.

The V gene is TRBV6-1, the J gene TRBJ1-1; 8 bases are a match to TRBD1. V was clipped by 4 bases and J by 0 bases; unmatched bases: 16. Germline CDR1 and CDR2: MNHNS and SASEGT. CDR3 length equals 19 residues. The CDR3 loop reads CASSVQSTGDSILNTEAFF. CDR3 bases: TGTGCCAGCAGTGTCCAATCGACAGGGGACTCCATACTGAACACTGAAGCTTTCTTT.

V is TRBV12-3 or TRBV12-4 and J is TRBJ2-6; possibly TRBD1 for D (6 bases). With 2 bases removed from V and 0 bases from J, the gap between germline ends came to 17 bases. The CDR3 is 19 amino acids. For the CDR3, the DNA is TGTGCCAGCAGTTTACGAAGGCAGGGGCTGAGCTCTGGGGCCAACGTCCTGACTTTC. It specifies CASSLRRQGLSSGANVLTF.

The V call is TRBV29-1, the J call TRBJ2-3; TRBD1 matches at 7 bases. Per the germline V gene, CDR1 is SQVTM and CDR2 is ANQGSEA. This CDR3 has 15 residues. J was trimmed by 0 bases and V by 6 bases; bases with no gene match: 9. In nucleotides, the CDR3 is TGCAGCGTCGTAACACAGGGGTTGAGCACAGATACGCAGTATTTT. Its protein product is CSVVTQGLSTDTQYF.

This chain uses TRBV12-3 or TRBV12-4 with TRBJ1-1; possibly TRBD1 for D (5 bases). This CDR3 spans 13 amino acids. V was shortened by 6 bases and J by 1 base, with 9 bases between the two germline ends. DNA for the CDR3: TGTGCCAGCAGAGGAACAGGGAACACTGAAGCTTTCTTT. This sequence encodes CASRGTGNTEAFF.

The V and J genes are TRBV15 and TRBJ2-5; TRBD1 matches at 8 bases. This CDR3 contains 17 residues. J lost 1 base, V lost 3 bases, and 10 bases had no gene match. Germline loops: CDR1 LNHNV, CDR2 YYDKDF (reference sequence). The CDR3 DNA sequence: TGTGCCACCAGCAGGGGACAATCGACAGGGGTCCAAGAGACCCAGTACTTC. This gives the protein CATSRGQSTGVQETQYF.

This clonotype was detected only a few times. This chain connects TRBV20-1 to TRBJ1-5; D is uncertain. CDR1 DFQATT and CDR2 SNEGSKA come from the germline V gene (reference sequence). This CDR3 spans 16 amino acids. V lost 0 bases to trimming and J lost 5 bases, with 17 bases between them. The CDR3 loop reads CSAREEFGIGHQPQHF. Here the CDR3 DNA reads TGCAGTGCTAGAGAGGAATTCGGGATAGGTCATCAGCCCCAGCATTTT.

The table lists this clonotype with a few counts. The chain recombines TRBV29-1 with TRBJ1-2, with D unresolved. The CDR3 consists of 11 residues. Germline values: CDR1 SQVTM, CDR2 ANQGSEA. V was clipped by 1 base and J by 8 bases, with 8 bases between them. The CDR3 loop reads CSVEAKGGYTF. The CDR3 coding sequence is TGCAGCGTTGAAGCGAAGGGCGGCTACACCTTC.

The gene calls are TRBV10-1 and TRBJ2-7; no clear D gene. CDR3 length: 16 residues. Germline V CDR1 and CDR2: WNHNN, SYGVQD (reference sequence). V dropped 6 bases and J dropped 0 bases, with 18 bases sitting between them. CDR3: CASSTSFGPDSYEQYF. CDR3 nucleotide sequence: TGCGCCAGCAGCACATCTTTCGGGCCCGACTCCTACGAGCAGTACTTC.